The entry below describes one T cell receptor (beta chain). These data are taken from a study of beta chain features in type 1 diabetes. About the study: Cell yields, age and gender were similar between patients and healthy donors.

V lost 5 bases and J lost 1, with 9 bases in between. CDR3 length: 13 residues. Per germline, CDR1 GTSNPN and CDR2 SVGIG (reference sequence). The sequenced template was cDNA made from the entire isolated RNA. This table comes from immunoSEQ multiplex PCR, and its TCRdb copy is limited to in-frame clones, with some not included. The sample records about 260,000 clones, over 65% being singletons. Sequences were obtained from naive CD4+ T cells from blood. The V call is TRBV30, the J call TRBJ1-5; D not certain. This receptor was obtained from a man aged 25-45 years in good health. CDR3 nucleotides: TGTGCCTGGGCACGAAACAGCAATCAGCCCCAGCATTTT. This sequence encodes CAWARNSNQPQHF.